Following are 8 T cell receptor beta chains from one sample sequenced in a study of identical twins (dated by TCRdb to 2016 to 2017). The library relied on 5' RACE. The sequencer listed for this sample is Illumina HiSeq 2000. Through fastp at Q25 and MiXCR, TCRdb rebuilt clones from the public reads, retaining in-frame beta chains. Each CDR3 protein gets just one entry, which takes the most common genes and DNA from the rows behind it. This sample gives around 230,000 distinct CDR3 sequences in total; approximately 5.9% of them show up just once. Jointly, the top ten make up roughly 15% of the sample. This sample was shared with a second study, whose subject was T cells expressing NK-cell markers.

Sequencing was performed on CD8+ T cells sorted from blood. These receptor sequences come from a woman aged 18-29 years in good health.

This clonotype was found a few times. The chain combines TRBV2 with TRBJ2-3; a possible D gene is TRBD2 (7 bases). This CDR3 has 10 amino acids. Germline lookup yields CDR1 SNHLY and CDR2 FYNNEI. CDR3 coding DNA: TGTGCAAGGGGGGGGGATACGCAGTATTTT. Its protein is CARGGDTQYF. The full variable domain, its missing parts supplied by reference TRBV2 and TRBJ2-3, is EPEVTQTPSHQVTQMGQEVILRCVPISNHLYFYWYRQILGQKVEFLVSFYNNEISEKSEIFDDQFSVERPDGSNFTLKIRSTKLEDSAMYFCARGGDTQYFGPGTRLTVL.

This sequence joins TRBV11-2 and TRBJ2-7, with 8 positions matching TRBD2. V trimming: 5 bases; J trimming: 7 bases; junction bases outside the gene matches: 10. Germline V gene sequence: CDR1 SGHAT, CDR2 FQNNGV. The CDR3 consists of 14 residues. The CDR3 sequence is CASSPGGGIREQYF. CDR3 nucleotides: TGTGCCAGCAGCCCGGGGGGGGGGATAAGGGAGCAGTACTTC. Combining the CDR3 with reference TRBV11-2 and TRBJ2-7 gives the whole variable domain EAGVAQSPRYKIIEKRQSVAFWCNPISGHATLYWYQQILGQGPKLLIQFQNNGVVDDSQLPKDRFSAERLKGVDSTLKIQPAKLEDSAVYLCASSPGGGIREQYFGPGTRLTVT.

This clonotype was detected a few times. V usage is TRBV5-5 and J usage is TRBJ2-3; unclear D gene. This CDR3 is built from 13 residues. The ends were cut back, 4 bases at V and 4 bases at J, with 10 bases in the middle. The germline CDR1 and CDR2 sequences are SGHKS and YYEKEE (reference sequence). Here the CDR3 reads CASSPSRSDTQYF. CDR3 DNA sequence: TGTGCCAGCAGCCCGTCCAGGTCAGATACGCAGTATTTT.

This clonotype was observed many times. This chain uses TRBV19 with TRBJ1-5, with D unclear. This CDR3 contains 12 residues. V lost 3 bases to trimming and J lost 6 bases, with 6 bases between them. The V gene's germline CDR1 is LNHDA and CDR2 SQIVND (reference sequence). The CDR3 region has the DNA TGTGCCAGTAGTATCGGAGGTCAGCCCCAGCATTTT. It yields the protein CASSIGGQPQHF.

At least ten counts were recorded for this clonotype. The chain employs TRBV9 and TRBJ2-7; possible D gene TRBD2, 6 bases. There are 14 residues in the CDR3. Germline CDR1 SGDLS, CDR2 YYNGEE. Trimming stripped 0 bases from V and 0 bases from J, with 7 bases between. Written as DNA, the CDR3 is TGTGCCAGCAGCGTAGACGGGGGCTCCTACGAGCAGTACTTC. Translated, it gives CASSVDGGSYEQYF.

This sequence joins TRBV4-1 and TRBJ1-6; D unresolved. The CDR3 is made up of 12 amino acids. In germline, CDR1 is MGHRA, CDR2 YSYEKL. V dropped 7 bases and J dropped 6 bases, with 7 bases sitting between them. In DNA form, the CDR3 reads TGCGCCAGCACCGGAGGTAATTCACCCCTCCACTTT. Its protein is CASTGGNSPLHF.

This clonotype was counted ten times or more. The chain employs TRBV10-3 and TRBJ2-3, with a tentative D call TRBD2 (6 bases). The germline gives CDR1 ENHRY, CDR2 SYGVKD. This CDR3 is built from 16 residues. Trimming cost V 7 bases and J 4 bases, with 21 bases left between them. The CDR3 loop is CAITRVSGSGADTQYF. Written as DNA, the CDR3 is TGTGCCATCACGAGGGTGTCCGGGAGTGGGGCAGATACGCAGTATTTT.

This clonotype was observed a handful of times. The chain joins TRBV7-2 to TRBJ2-3; D gene ambiguous. The CDR3 has 16 residues. V was clipped by 5 bases and J by 2 bases, with 17 bases between them. Germline assignment: CDR1 SGHTA and CDR2 FQGNSA. CDR3 DNA sequence: TGTGCCAGCAGCCTGAAGGGTCTGGCTTTCACAGATACGCAGTATTTT. Its translation: CASSLKGLAFTDTQYF.